The 18 T cell receptor beta chains below all came from one sample that was sequenced in a study of shared clonotypes between healthy human individuals. Sequenced by immunoSEQ multiplex PCR; TCRdb stores in-frame clones only, minus some. This sample has hundreds of thousands of clones; approximately 79% occur once, and the top ten carry approximately 1.6%. Sequenced sample: memory CD4+ T cells sorted from blood. The subset here: CD45RA-negative fraction. Source of these receptors: a woman younger than 45 in good health.

V gene TRBV6-5 combines with J gene TRBJ1-2, with D tentatively TRBD1 (6 bases). The germline gives CDR1 MNHEY, CDR2 SVGAGI. The CDR3 loop spans 13 amino acids. V dropped 6 bases and J dropped 5 bases, with 13 bases sitting between them. CDR3 coding DNA: TGTGCCAGCAGGCAGGGACAAGAATATGGCTACACCTTC. Translated, it gives CASRQGQEYGYTF.

This chain links TRBV7-2 with TRBJ1-4; D call uncertain. Germline V lookup: CDR1 SGHTA, CDR2 FQGNSA. The CDR3 length is 14 residues. Trimming took off 4 bases at V and 7 bases at J, with 13 bases between the two ends. CDR3 sequence: CASSSHVSGEKLFF. The CDR3 coding sequence is TGTGCCAGCAGCTCCCACGTCAGTGGTGAAAAACTGTTTTTT. Based on the CDR3 plus reference TRBV7-2 and TRBJ1-4, the full variable domain is GAGVSQSPSNKVTEKGKDVELRCDPISGHTALYWYRQSLGQGLEFLIYFQGNSAPDKSGLPSDRFSAERTGGSVSTLTIQRTQQEDSAVYLCASSSHVSGEKLFFGSGTQLSVL.

The table lists this clone with a few counts. Other nucleotide sequences in the sample specify the same CDR3. The rearrangement uses TRBV2 and TRBJ1-2; 8 bases line up with TRBD1. Germline V lookup: CDR1 SNHLY, CDR2 FYNNEI. The trim removed 2 bases at V and 4 bases at J, leaving 3 bases unmatched. There are 14 residues in the CDR3. The CDR3 spells CASSEQGAAYGYTF. The CDR3 DNA sequence: TGTGCCAGCAGTGAACAGGGGGCGGCCTATGGCTACACCTTC.

The CDR3 nucleotides are TGTGCCACCAGCAGCGGACAGGGCGGTGAAAAACTGTTTTTT. This codes for CATSSGQGGEKLFF. V usage is TRBV15 and J usage is TRBJ1-4; TRBD1 matches at 8 bases. CDR3 length: 14 residues. Trimming removed 3 bases from V and 7 bases from J; junction bases left unmatched: 4. CDR1 and CDR2 from the germline V gene are LNHNV and YYDKDF (reference sequence).

This chain links TRBV27 with TRBJ2-1; the match to TRBD2 covers 7 bases. Germline CDR1 reads MNHEY; CDR2 reads SMNVEV (reference sequence). V trimming: 4 bases; J trimming: 1 base; junction bases outside the gene matches: 4. The CDR3 consists of 15 residues. CDR3 sequence reads: CASSSSGFSYNEQFF. The DNA of the CDR3 is TGTGCCAGCAGTTCTAGCGGATTTTCCTACAATGAGCAGTTCTTC.

Worth noting for this clone: Additional DNA sequences in this sample encode the identical CDR3. The V gene is TRBV6-6, the J gene TRBJ2-7; 11 positions agree with TRBD1. The CDR3 runs 14 residues. Germline V lookup: CDR1 MNHNY, CDR2 SVGAGI (reference sequence). After removal of 6 bases from V and 4 bases from J, the junction contained 5 bases not matched to a gene. In DNA, the CDR3 is TGTGCCAGCAGGACCGGGACAGGGGGATACGAGCAGTACTTC. It codes for CASRTGTGGYEQYF.

The J gene is TRBJ2-5, the V gene TRBV19; possible D gene TRBD1, 6 bases. Trimming shortened V by 7 bases and J by 5 bases, and 20 bases separated the two germline ends. CDR3 length: 15 residues. Germline CDR1 reads LNHDA; CDR2 reads SQIVND (reference sequence). CDR3 in amino acids: CASINSQGPGETQYF. In nucleotides, the CDR3 is TGTGCCAGTATCAATTCGCAGGGGCCAGGGGAGACCCAGTACTTC.

This clone appeared once. The chain recombines TRBV19 with TRBJ2-7; D gene unclear. The germline V gene has CDR1 LNHDA and CDR2 SQIVND (reference sequence). The CDR3 loop spans 13 amino acids. V lost 5 bases to trimming and J lost 6 bases, with 14 bases between them. The DNA for the CDR3 is TGTGCCAGTAGTCGCCTGTACCTCTCCGAGCAGTACTTC. It codes for CASSRLYLSEQYF. Combining the CDR3 with reference TRBV19 and TRBJ2-7 gives the whole variable domain DGGITQSPKYLFRKEGQNVTLSCEQNLNHDAMYWYRQDPGQGLRLIYYSQIVNDFQKGDIAEGYSVSREKKESFPLTVTSAQKNPTAFYLCASSRLYLSEQYFGPGTRLTVT.

The chain recombines TRBV4-1 with TRBJ2-5; D may be TRBD1 (6 bases). Germline V gene data show CDR1 as MGHRA and CDR2 as YSYEKL. Between the trimmed V and J ends, which lost 2 bases and 1 base, there was a span of 17 bases. The CDR3 length is 17 residues. This CDR3 reads CASSQPGTQRGQETQYF. Here the CDR3 DNA reads TGCGCCAGCAGCCAACCAGGGACACAGAGGGGCCAAGAGACCCAGTACTTC.

The chain carries TRBV5-1 and TRBJ1-1; D gene unclear. The ends were cut back, 1 base at V and 1 base at J, with 8 bases in the middle. Germline CDR1 reads SGHRS; CDR2 reads YFSETQ. There are 14 residues in the CDR3. The DNA of the CDR3 is TGCGCCAGCAGCTTGTACGGGGAGAACACTGAAGCTTTCTTT. Translation: CASSLYGENTEAFF.

This clone was recorded only once. The V call is TRBV6-1, the J call TRBJ2-7, with D possibly matching TRBD2 (6 bases). CDR3 length: 15 residues. V lost 0 bases to trimming and J lost 2 bases, with 11 bases between them. Looked up from germline, CDR1 is MNHNS and CDR2 is SASEGT. In DNA, the CDR3 is TGTGCCAGCAGTGAAGCGGGGGAGGTACCCTACGAGCAGTACTTC. This encodes CASSEAGEVPYEQYF.

The chain joins TRBV6-6 to TRBJ1-1; D ambiguous. Per the germline V gene, CDR1 is MNHNY and CDR2 is SVGAGI (reference sequence). V lost 0 bases to trimming and J lost 2 bases, with 13 bases between them. The CDR3 length is 16 residues. In DNA form, the CDR3 reads TGTGCCAGCAGTTACTCGATGAGCCCGGTCAACACTGAAGCTTTCTTT. This codes for CASSYSMSPVNTEAFF.

For this clone: The same CDR3 is also encoded by other DNA sequences in this sample. The chain carries TRBV4-1 and TRBJ2-2; D is tentatively TRBD1 or TRBD2 (5 bases each). With 0 bases removed from V and 5 bases from J, the gap between germline ends came to 10 bases. CDR3 size: 15 residues. Germline assignment: CDR1 MGHRA and CDR2 YSYEKL. In DNA form, the CDR3 reads TGCGCCAGCAGCCAAGATGGGGGAAGGACCGGGGAGCTGTTTTTT. It translates to CASSQDGGRTGELFF.

The chain combines TRBV16 with TRBJ1-1, with TRBD1 identical over 9 bases. Per germline, CDR1 KGHSY and CDR2 FQNENV. The CDR3 extends over 13 amino acids. V shed 5 bases and J 5 bases; nucleotides not matched to a gene: 3. The CDR3 sequence is CASSGQGRTEAFF. The CDR3 nucleotides read TGTGCCAGCAGCGGACAGGGGAGGACTGAAGCTTTCTTT.

The rearrangement uses TRBV2 and TRBJ2-1; D perhaps matches TRBD2 (5 bases). V was pared by 7 bases and J by 6 bases, with 13 bases between. CDR3 size: 13 residues. Germline V CDR1 and CDR2: SNHLY, FYNNEI. CDR3 residues: CASKGDGSNEQFF. The CDR3 DNA reads as TGTGCCAGCAAGGGAGACGGGTCCAATGAGCAGTTCTTC.

V is TRBV28 and J is TRBJ1-1; no firm D call. Germline V gene data show CDR1 as MDHEN and CDR2 as SYDVKM. The CDR3 totals 12 residues. V was cut by 3 bases and J by 5 bases, with 7 bases left in between. This CDR3 is CASSLGFTEAFF. In DNA, the CDR3 is TGTGCCAGCAGTTTGGGGTTTACTGAAGCTTTCTTT. Based on the CDR3 plus reference TRBV28 and TRBJ1-1, the full variable domain is DVKVTQSSRYLVKRTGEKVFLECVQDMDHENMFWYRQDPGLGLRLIYFSYDVKMKEKGDIPEGYSVSREKKERFSLILESASTNQTSMYLCASSLGFTEAFFGQGTRLTVV.

This chain connects TRBV9 to TRBJ2-5; 8 nucleotides align to TRBD2. Germline V gene data show CDR1 as SGDLS and CDR2 as YYNGEE. V was pared by 2 bases and J by 5 bases, with 8 bases of the junction left unmatched. This CDR3 has 15 amino acids. CDR3 sequence (DNA): TGTGCCAGCAGCGTCGTCGGGAGGGCCGAGGAGACCCAGTACTTC. As protein: CASSVVGRAEETQYF. Drawing the rest from reference TRBV9 and TRBJ2-5, the complete variable domain is DSGVTQTPKHLITATGQRVTLRCSPRSGDLSVYWYQQSLDQGLQFLIQYYNGEERAKGNILERFSAQQFPDLHSELNLSSLELGDSALYFCASSVVGRAEETQYFGPGTRLLVL.

The chain carries TRBV30 and TRBJ2-1; D assignment may be TRBD1 or TRBD2 (5 bases each). Deletions cut 5 bases from V and 4 bases from J, with 12 bases between. Per the germline V gene, CDR1 is GTSNPN and CDR2 is SVGIG (reference sequence). This CDR3 region has 13 residues. CDR3 region: CAWGGPKYNEQFF. CDR3 DNA sequence: TGTGCCTGGGGGGGACCTAAATACAATGAGCAGTTCTTC.